The rows below give T cell receptor beta chains drawn from one sample of a study of blood T cell repertoires in COVID-19. Assay used: immunoSEQ multiplex PCR; TCRdb lists only in-frame clones, some missing. The table lists tens of thousands of clones, around 85% of them singletons, with roughly 2.5% in the top ten. The specimen sequenced was peripheral blood. These receptors originate from a man in his forties or fifties with acute or convalescent COVID-19. Both conserved end residues are trimmed from each CDR3.

V gene: TRBV28; J gene: TRBJ2-3; CDR3 protein: ASSSRTSSTDTQY
V gene: TRBV30; J gene: TRBJ2-3; CDR3 protein: AWNPTSDTQY
V gene: TRBV4-1; J gene: TRBJ1-1; CDR3 protein: ASSQGGRGTEAF
V gene: TRBV4-1; J gene: TRBJ2-6; CDR3 protein: ASSLSPSGANVLT
V gene: TRBV5-1; J gene: TRBJ1-3; CDR3 protein: ASTSRTTGLSGNTIY
V gene: TRBV29-1; J gene: TRBJ2-5; CDR3 protein: SVASRAGGEETQY
V gene: TRBV10-3; J gene: TRBJ1-5; CDR3 protein: AIGEGRQPQH
V gene: TRBV2; J gene: TRBJ1-1; CDR3 protein: ASSTGDAF
V gene: TRBV7-9; J gene: TRBJ2-5; CDR3 protein: ASGGQGRGETQY
V gene: TRBV9; J gene: TRBJ2-1; CDR3 protein: ASSVGGRALSAEQF
V gene: TRBV15; J gene: TRBJ2-5; CDR3 protein: ATCRGEETQY
V gene: TRBV11-2; J gene: TRBJ2-4; CDR3 protein: ASSPAGVWNIQY
V gene: TRBV5-4; J gene: TRBJ2-5; CDR3 protein: ASNTPQGARETQY
V gene: TRBV19; J gene: TRBJ2-2; CDR3 protein: ASSPTASSTGELF
V gene: TRBV5-1; J gene: TRBJ2-1; CDR3 protein: ASSLATSGRYNEQF
V gene: TRBV27; J gene: TRBJ1-1; CDR3 protein: ASSVLDRVGEAF